This T cell receptor beta chain was identified in a study of radiation and T cells in renal cell carcinoma. Study in general: Nephrectomy followed 15 Gy stereotactic body radiation by 4 weeks. Overall study findings and caveats: Top tumor clonotypes rose in blood 2 weeks post-radiation, then contracted. Pretreatment tumor biopsies were lacking, so baseline clonotypes are unknown.

Trimming at V came to 10 bases and at J to 12 bases, leaving 8 bases not matched to a gene. Germline loops: CDR1 MNHEY, CDR2 SVGAGI. CDR3 length: 13 residues. The repertoire was sequenced with immunoSEQ multiplex PCR; TCRdb's copy has only in-frame clones and lacks some. The sample records about 130,000 clones, more than 70% being singletons. Remarks on this clone: What it binds is unknown.

Stated time point: blood 2 weeks post-SBRT. Treatment reported: 15 Gy SBRT to primary tumor, nephrectomy 4 weeks later. The patient's renal cell carcinoma had clear cell pathology. The TCR was taken from an older woman with renal cell carcinoma. The rearrangement uses TRBV6-5 and TRBJ2-1, with 14 bases fitting TRBD2. The material sequenced was blood, taken from a patient whose treatment included radiotherapy and nephrectomy. Written as DNA, the CDR3 is TGTGCCACCCGGACTAGCGGGGGGTATAGGCAGTTCTTC. It translates to CATRTSGGYRQFF.